This TCR beta chain emerged from a study of cytomegalovirus exposure and HLA in healthy donors. Across the whole study: The 120 validation repertoires, a later analysis reported, used the same platform as the approximately 700 first-cohort repertoires.

Some clones are missing from TCRdb's copy, which holds only in-frame ones; the method was immunoSEQ multiplex PCR. The sample contains about 180,000 clones, roughly 85% of which appear only once. Study observations and caveats: In the 120 validation repertoires, a later analysis found that first-cohort TCR clusters tended to co-occur. Reports showed the classifier diagnosing cytomegalovirus status with high specificity and sensitivity. The investigators catalogued 150 or so TCR beta chains as cytomegalovirus-associated.

Only a few counts were recorded for this clone. Its target is unknown. The sequencing sample was made of PBMCs. This clonotype was obtained from a young man in good health and CMV-seropositive.

The CDR3 reads CASRLQGSQETQYF. CDR3 nucleotides: TGCGCCAGCAGGTTACAGGGAAGCCAAGAGACCCAGTACTTC. The chain employs TRBV5-1 and TRBJ2-5, with D perhaps matching TRBD1 (6 bases). The germline V gene has CDR1 SGHRS and CDR2 YFSETQ. The CDR3 spans 14 residues. V was shortened by 5 bases and J by 1 base, with 12 bases between the two germline ends.